Each of the 13 T cell receptor beta chains below was sequenced from the same sample in a study of T cells in tuberculosis. Sample time point: new active TB diagnosis, blood taken before or within 7 days of starting treatment. Only in-frame clones appear in the TCRdb table, and some are missing; sequencing was by immunoSEQ multiplex PCR. The table records 25,000 to 30,000 clones, about 91% of them present only once. The material was PBMCs, obtained at tuberculosis diagnosis. The receptors originated from an adult with tuberculosis.

The chain recombines TRBV5-1 with TRBJ1-4; D unclear. The ends were cut back, 0 bases at V and 7 bases at J, with 10 bases in the middle. CDR1 and CDR2 (germline): SGHRS, YFSETQ. There are 14 residues in the CDR3. Written as DNA, the CDR3 is TGCGCCAGCAGCTTGGCGACTCCTACTGAAAAACTGTTTTTT. It is translated as CASSLATPTEKLFF.

The chain is built from TRBV5-4 and TRBJ2-3; TRBD2 aligns across 7 bases. The length of the CDR3 is 16 residues. Germline V CDR1 and CDR2: SGHNT, YYREEE (reference sequence). With 1 base clipped from V and 4 bases from J, the junction kept 9 bases outside the gene matches. The CDR3 DNA sequence: TGTGCCAGCAGCTTGTCGGTGGGGGGGGGTTCAGATACGCAGTATTTT. Its protein product is CASSLSVGGGSDTQYF.

V and J are TRBV6-5 and TRBJ2-2; 7 bases fit TRBD1. J gave up 0 bases and V 2 bases, and 3 bases lay outside the gene matches. This CDR3 spans 16 amino acids. CDR1 MNHEY and CDR2 SVGAGI come from the germline V gene. The CDR3 region is CASSYGQEANTGELFF. The CDR3, as DNA: TGTGCCAGCAGTTACGGACAGGAGGCGAACACCGGGGAGCTGTTTTTT.

The chain is built from TRBV15 and TRBJ1-5; D remains ambiguous. V dropped 0 bases and J dropped 0 bases, with 12 bases sitting between them. The CDR3 has 17 residues. Germline values: CDR1 LNHNV, CDR2 YYDKDF (reference sequence). CDR3 loop: CATSRDPATLSNQPQHF. The CDR3 DNA sequence: TGTGCCACCAGCAGAGATCCAGCGACGCTTAGCAATCAGCCCCAGCATTTT.

The rearrangement links TRBV4-1 to TRBJ2-5; 13 bases match TRBD2. Germline trimming cut 6 bases from V and 3 bases from J; bases unmatched to any gene: 10. Germline CDR1 is MGHRA and CDR2 is YSYEKL. The CDR3 consists of 17 residues. The CDR3 protein is CASSQLTTSGRKETQYF. In nucleotides, the CDR3 is TGCGCCAGCAGTCAGCTTACGACTAGCGGGAGGAAAGAGACCCAGTACTTC.

This sequence joins TRBV29-1 and TRBJ1-2, with 10 bases matching TRBD1. Trimming at V came to 3 bases and at J to 4 bases, leaving 11 bases not matched to a gene. Germline V lookup: CDR1 SQVTM, CDR2 ANQGSEA. This CDR3 spans 16 amino acids. CDR3 DNA sequence: TGCAGCGTTGAGGCGGGGCCGGGACAGGGGCGCTATGGCTACACCTTC. Amino acid sequence: CSVEAGPGQGRYGYTF.

The V call is TRBV28, the J call TRBJ2-7; TRBD2 matches at 8 bases. The CDR3 has 13 amino acids. Unmatched junction bases numbered 5, after V lost 7 bases and J lost 3 bases. The germline gives CDR1 MDHEN, CDR2 SYDVKM. DNA of the CDR3: TGTGCCAGCAAGCAGCGGGGGTACTACGAGCAGTACTTC. This codes for CASKQRGYYEQYF.

The genes are TRBV6-4 and TRBJ2-3, with a possible D match to TRBD2 (5 bases). Trimming removed 3 bases from V and 1 base from J, with 11 bases in between. This CDR3 has 15 residues. CDR1 is MRHNA, CDR2 SNTAGT, per germline. The DNA for the CDR3 is TGTGCCAGCAGTGATCGGCAGAGGGGCACAGATACGCAGTATTTT. This sequence encodes CASSDRQRGTDTQYF.

This clone was detected a few times. This chain connects TRBV2 to TRBJ2-1; 7 positions match TRBD2. The CDR3 spans 14 residues. After removal of 10 bases from V and 2 bases from J, the junction contained 8 bases not matched to a gene. The germline gives CDR1 SNHLY, CDR2 FYNNEI. The CDR3 region has the DNA TGTGCCACCACCCGGGAGGCTACCTACAATGAGCAGTTCTTC. Translation gives CATTREATYNEQFF.

This chain links TRBV5-6 with TRBJ2-2, with TRBD1 identical over 10 bases. The V gene end was trimmed by 4 bases and the J gene end by 2 bases; junction bases not matched to a gene: 8. The CDR3 spans 17 residues. Germline V gives CDR1 SGHDT, CDR2 YYEEEE. CDR3 sequence: CASSPTGTGVNTGELFF. CDR3 in DNA: TGTGCCAGCAGCCCTACCGGGACAGGGGTAAACACCGGGGAGCTGTTTTTT.

This chain uses TRBV9 with TRBJ1-5; no firm D call. V dropped 1 base and J dropped 8 bases, with 7 bases sitting between them. Per the germline V gene, CDR1 is SGDLS and CDR2 is YYNGEE. The length of the CDR3 is 12 residues. DNA for the CDR3: TGTGCCAGCAGCGTACTAGTGGAGCCCCAGCATTTT. This sequence encodes CASSVLVEPQHF. Variable domain in full (rest from reference TRBV9 and TRBJ1-5): DSGVTQTPKHLITATGQRVTLRCSPRSGDLSVYWYQQSLDQGLQFLIQYYNGEERAKGNILERFSAQQFPDLHSELNLSSLELGDSALYFCASSVLVEPQHFGDGTRLSIL.

This clone was recorded once. The chain's CDR3 is CASSSTSANYEQYF. CDR3 DNA: TGCGCCAGCAGCTCGACTAGCGCAAACTACGAGCAGTACTTC. The rearrangement links TRBV5-1 to TRBJ2-7; 8 bases match TRBD2. Germline assignment: CDR1 SGHRS and CDR2 YFSETQ. The CDR3 spans 14 residues. J gave up 3 bases and V 3 bases, and 5 bases lay outside the gene matches.

The CDR3 DNA follows: TGTGCCAGCAGTGTCAACAGGGTGAATCAGCCCCAGCATTTT. Amino acid sequence: CASSVNRVNQPQHF. This chain joins TRBV2 and TRBJ1-5; TRBD1 might be the D (6 bases). Germline CDR1 is SNHLY and CDR2 is FYNNEI. V was trimmed by 4 bases and J by 4 bases, leaving 11 bases between them. The CDR3 sequence is 14 residues long.